These 9 T cell receptor beta chains came from one sample sequenced in a study of T cells after yellow fever vaccination. TCRdb passed the 5' RACE reads through MiXCR, listing each CDR3 protein once. Here the sample spans about 230,000 distinct CDR3 sequences, 6.7% being singletons. The sequencing used CD4+ T cells sorted from PBMCs, collected on the day of the yellow fever booster vaccination. The receptors here all came from a man between 25 and 39 years old who received the YFV17D yellow fever vaccine.

The V and J genes are TRBV6-1 and TRBJ2-1, with TRBD2 matching 11 bases. This CDR3 has 15 amino acids. The V segment lost 6 bases and the J segment 5 bases; nucleotides outside the gene matches: 6. CDR1 and CDR2 from the germline V gene are MNHNS and SASEGT. The CDR3: CASRALAGGNNEQFF. CDR3 nucleotide sequence: TGTGCCAGCAGGGCCCTAGCGGGAGGTAACAATGAGCAGTTCTTC.

The chain is built from TRBV6-5 and TRBJ2-1, with a weak D call TRBD2 (5 bases). Germline V CDR1 and CDR2: MNHEY, SVGAGI. This CDR3 spans 16 amino acids. V lost 2 bases and J lost 8, with 19 bases in between. The CDR3 DNA is TGTGCCAGCAGTTACGGTGGGTTAGCGACTATCGATGAGCAGTTCTTC. Translation: CASSYGGLATIDEQFF.

This clonotype was seen a few times. The rearrangement joins TRBV20-1 to TRBJ2-1, with 9 bases that match TRBD1. The junction had 12 bases not matched to a gene; V was cut back by 1 base and J by 8 bases. Germline CDR1 is DFQATT and CDR2 is SNEGSKA (reference sequence). The CDR3 loop spans 16 amino acids. The DNA for the CDR3 is TGCAGTGCTAGAGGTACCGGGACAGGGTTTCGCGATGAGCAGTTCTTC. Translation: CSARGTGTGFRDEQFF.

The chain recombines TRBV4-2 with TRBJ2-7, with D unclear. The germline V gene encodes CDR1 LGHNA and CDR2 YNFKEQ. This CDR3 is 15 amino acids long. Trimming left V 0 bases short and J 6 bases short, with 15 bases between. This CDR3 is CASSQEGVIAREQYF. DNA for the CDR3: TGTGCCAGCAGCCAAGAAGGTGTAATCGCGCGCGAGCAGTACTTC.

This clonotype was seen at least ten times. The V and J genes are TRBV12-3 or TRBV12-4 and TRBJ2-1; 7 positions match TRBD1. V was clipped by 4 bases and J by 5 bases; unmatched bases: 8. The CDR3 has 15 amino acids. Here the CDR3 reads CASSSRDRADNEQFF. The CDR3 DNA reads as TGTGCCAGCAGTTCTCGAGACAGGGCTGACAATGAGCAGTTCTTC.

As concerns this clonotype: This clone may be a read error of a much larger clone one base away. The chain links TRBV7-2 to TRBJ2-3; D might be TRBD1 (5 bases). Germline loops: CDR1 SGHTA, CDR2 FQGNSA. The CDR3 extends over 13 amino acids. CDR3 in amino acids: CASSNRQNPAHYF. The CDR3 DNA reads TGTGCCAGCAGCAATAGACAGAATCCTGCGCACTATTTT. The full variable domain, its missing parts supplied by reference TRBV7-2 and TRBJ2-3, is GAGVSQSPSNKVTEKGKDVELRCDPISGHTALYWYRQSLGQGLEFLIYFQGNSAPDKSGLPSDRFSAERTGGSVSTLTIQRTQQEDSAVYLCASSNRQNPAHYFGPGTRLTVL.

This clonotype has at least ten counts. Written as DNA, the CDR3 is TGCAGCGTCCCTGGTAGCGGGAGCTACAATGAGCAGTTCTTC. Protein product: CSVPGSGSYNEQFF. The chain links TRBV29-1 to TRBJ2-1; 9 nucleotides align to TRBD2. V was clipped by 6 bases and J by 3 bases; unmatched bases: 6. CDR1 and CDR2 (germline): SQVTM, ANQGSEA. The CDR3 runs 14 residues.

This clonotype was seen at least ten times. The rearrangement joins TRBV20-1 to TRBJ2-1, with D perhaps TRBD2 (6 bases). CDR3 length: 14 amino acids. From germline, CDR1 is DFQATT and CDR2 SNEGSKA (reference sequence). The V gene lost 3 bases and the J gene lost 3 bases, with 12 bases spanning the gap. The chain's CDR3 is CSARSGSLYNEQFF. The DNA for the CDR3 is TGCAGTGCTAGGAGCGGGTCGCTCTACAATGAGCAGTTCTTC.

This chain joins TRBV4-3 and TRBJ2-4; D tentatively reads TRBD1 or TRBD2 (6 bases each). Trimming removed 1 base from V and 0 bases from J, with 13 bases in between. Germline lookup yields CDR1 LGHNA and CDR2 YSLEER. The CDR3 is made up of 17 amino acids. CDR3 in DNA: TGCGCCAGCAGCCAAGGGGGGGCTAGCAGAGCCAAAAACATTCAGTACTTC. Its protein product is CASSQGGASRAKNIQYF.